Given below is one TCR beta chain in context. CDR3 length: 15 residues. CDR1 and CDR2 from the germline V gene are SGHAT and FQNNGV. V shed 6 bases, J shed 5 bases, and the junction held 10 bases outside the gene matches. The data were produced by immunoSEQ multiplex PCR, yet TCRdb's version contains in-frame clones alone and is incomplete. The repertoire has 400,000 to 600,000 clones, nearly 80% of them found once; the top ten carry approximately 12%. This sample is drawn from a study of shared clonotypes between healthy human individuals. The chain joins TRBV11-2 to TRBJ2-5; 9 bases align to TRBD1. This clonotype was obtained from a woman aged 40 to 49 in good health. Some clones in this sample may be carry-over from other donors' samples. Sequenced: PBMCs. The DNA for the CDR3 is TGTGCCAGCAGTCCCCTGGGACAGGGCGGGGAGACCCAGTACTTC. Protein sequence: CASSPLGQGGETQYF.